Given below is one T cell receptor beta chain in context. Its antigen is unidentified. The sample belongs to a study of T cell responses to AZD1222 COVID-19 vaccine. General study findings and limits: Unmutated regions of variants are reportedly targeted by nearly half of spike-specific TCRs. No day 14 peak samples; only post-peak repertoires were characterized. Spike-specific TCR breadth rose after two AZD1222 doses, and depth rose as well. Regions 160-218 and 743-854 held dominance among vaccine-associated CD4 TCRs, which spanned spike.

Germline V CDR1 and CDR2: ENHRY, SYGVKD. The trim removed 10 bases at V and 10 bases at J, leaving 6 bases unmatched. The CDR3 has 12 residues. Data came from immunoSEQ multiplex PCR; TCRdb stores just in-frame clones and leaves some out. Here the sample spans approximately 150,000 clones, 92% being singletons. The clonotype originates from an adult in good health. Sequencing was performed on peripheral blood, taken on day 0 of MenACWY control vaccination. The chain couples TRBV10-3 to TRBJ2-1; 11 bases line up with TRBD2. The CDR3 sequence: CATSSGGLEQFF. The CDR3 region has the DNA TGTGCCACTTCTAGCGGGGGGTTGGAGCAGTTCTTC.